This T cell receptor beta chain emerged from a study of blood T cells in healthy people across ages. The V gene lost 7 bases and the J gene lost 8 bases, with 14 bases spanning the gap. This CDR3 spans 12 amino acids. Germline assignment: CDR1 SQVTM and CDR2 ANQGSEA. On this clonotype itself: The antigen remains undetermined.

Broader study findings: A roughly linear age-dependent decrease characterized TCR beta diversity per million T cells. CMV status of donors was unknown, possibly confounding expanded clonotype changes.

It was with a sample-barcoded 5' primer and a J-beta primer mix that a second PCR of roughly 7 to 12 cycles was run. One entry per CDR3 protein results from TCRdb running MiXCR on the 5' RACE reads. The repertoire holds 650,000 or so distinct CDR3 sequences, with 45% to 60% as singletons. Specimen: blood. The V and J genes are TRBV29-1 and TRBJ2-2; a weak D match, TRBD1 (6 bases). The receptor was derived from a woman of 80 years or more in good health. CDR3 loop: CSAATGLGELFF. The CDR3 nucleotides are TGCAGCGCCGCAACAGGGTTAGGGGAGCTGTTTTTT.